This paragraph reports one T cell receptor (beta chain). A few counts support this clonotype. The antigen this receptor binds is unknown. No per-base quality is available; no much larger clone lies one base away. Library prep was done by PCR. Sequencing took place on an Illumina HiSeq 2500. Molecular barcoding was employed in the preparation of TCR libraries, with unique molecular identifiers being used to normalize TCRbeta repertoire quantification. TCRdb reworked the public reads: Q25 trimming with fastp, MiXCR clone assembly, productive beta chains retained. Identical CDR3 protein sequences are pooled into one entry, listed with their most common genes and DNA. The sample includes about 540,000 distinct CDR3 sequences, with around 16% observed a single time. 2.5% to 3.5% of the sample is held by the ten biggest clonotypes. The data derive from a study of T-cell reconstitution after alpha-beta-depleted transplantation in children (dated by TCRdb to the mid-2010s). With respect to the entire study: T-cell immune reconstitution after TCRalphabeta/CD19-depleted allogeneic hematopoietic cell transplantation in children was quantitatively tracked in the study by means of TCR repertoire profiling.

The CDR3 covers 16 residues, taking in both the cysteine and the phenylalanine. Kept here is only the CDR3 DNA, which spans 48 bases and is read in frame from base 1. CDR1 and CDR2, looked up from the germline V gene, are MNHEY and SVGAGI. Unmatched junction bases come to 7, with V trimmed by 2 bases and J by 7 bases. This TCR was sampled from a human donor who donated a stem cell graft to a child with acute lymphoblastic leukemia. The sequence is built from TRBV6-5 and TRBJ1-3; 11 nucleotides in the junction match TRBD1. Source: PBMCs from the stem cell graft donor, taken from the stem cell graft. The CDR3 region: CASSYPLRDRGNTIYF. The bases are TGTGCCAGCAGTTACCCATTACGGGACAGGGGGAACACCATATATTTT.